A single sample is the source of the 24 T cell receptor beta chains below, sequenced in a study of control samples from healthy donors and cancer patients. The assay was immunoSEQ multiplex PCR, and TCRdb's table has in-frame clones only and misses some. This table has around 140,000 clones, around nine tenths appearing once. The material sequenced was PBMCs. These receptors were obtained from a man between 45 and 60 years old with head and neck cancer.

The chain combines TRBV4-1 with TRBJ1-1, with a possible D match to TRBD1 (5 bases). V shed 2 bases and J shed 1 base, with 11 bases lying between them. The germline V gene has CDR1 MGHRA and CDR2 YSYEKL. This CDR3 is 15 amino acids long. Here the CDR3 DNA reads TGCGCCAGCAGCCAATCATCGGGGCCGAACACTGAAGCTTTCTTT. Protein sequence: CASSQSSGPNTEAFF.

CDR3 sequence: CASSLVGGSSNTGELFF. CDR3 DNA: TGTGCCAGCAGCTTAGTAGGTGGCAGTTCGAACACCGGGGAGCTGTTTTTT. The chain couples TRBV11-2 to TRBJ2-2; D not resolved. From germline, CDR1 is SGHAT and CDR2 FQNNGV. V lost 1 base, J lost 0 bases, and 12 bases lay in between. This CDR3 has 17 amino acids. Based on the CDR3 plus reference TRBV11-2 and TRBJ2-2, the full variable domain is EAGVAQSPRYKIIEKRQSVAFWCNPISGHATLYWYQQILGQGPKLLIQFQNNGVVDDSQLPKDRFSAERLKGVDSTLKIQPAKLEDSAVYLCASSLVGGSSNTGELFFGEGSRLTVL.

The chain has TRBV27 and TRBJ1-4; D uncertain. Germline V gene data show CDR1 as MNHEY and CDR2 as SMNVEV (reference sequence). V was cut by 5 bases and J by 4 bases, with 17 bases left in between. The CDR3 covers 16 residues. CDR3 DNA sequence: TGTGCCAGCAGTACGAGAAGTAGGCTGAATAATGAAAAACTGTTTTTT. Encoded protein: CASSTRSRLNNEKLFF.

V and J are TRBV28 and TRBJ1-1, with D possibly matching TRBD1 (6 bases). The length of the CDR3 is 14 residues. CDR1 MDHEN and CDR2 SYDVKM come from the germline V gene. V was pared by 5 bases and J by 1 base, with 11 bases between. As DNA, the CDR3 is TGTGCCAGCAGTCCTGGGGACAAGAACACTGAAGCTTTCTTT. This sequence encodes CASSPGDKNTEAFF.

The rearrangement links TRBV5-1 to TRBJ1-1; D call uncertain. The CDR3 totals 14 residues. Germline CDR1 SGHRS, CDR2 YFSETQ. Deletions cut 6 bases from V and 1 base from J, with 13 bases between. The CDR3 region is CASNSGEGNTEAFF. The CDR3 DNA reads as TGCGCCAGCAACAGTGGGGAGGGGAACACTGAAGCTTTCTTT.

The V and J genes are TRBV10-3 and TRBJ2-1; 11 bases are a match to TRBD2. V was pared by 6 bases and J by 8 bases, with 6 bases of the junction left unmatched. From germline, CDR1 is ENHRY and CDR2 SYGVKD. This CDR3 region has 14 residues. This chain's CDR3 is CAISLAGGQDEQFF. The CDR3 DNA follows: TGTGCCATCAGCTTAGCGGGGGGGCAGGATGAGCAGTTCTTC.

A few counts support this clone. This chain uses TRBV6-5 with TRBJ2-7, with 8 bases that match TRBD1. CDR1 and CDR2 (germline): MNHEY, SVGAGI. V was pared by 4 bases and J by 5 bases, with 4 bases of the junction left unmatched. The CDR3 consists of 13 residues. CDR3 in amino acids: CASSWDRYNEQYF. The CDR3 DNA reads as TGTGCCAGCAGTTGGGACAGGTACAACGAGCAGTACTTC.

CDR3 in amino acids: CASSVSGTGVYEQYF. CDR3 in DNA: TGTGCCAGCAGCGTTTCCGGGACAGGGGTCTACGAGCAGTACTTC. This chain uses TRBV5-6 with TRBJ2-7; 10 bases are shared with TRBD1. Per the germline V gene, CDR1 is SGHDT and CDR2 is YYEEEE. The ends lost 4 bases at V and 3 bases at J; junction bases unmatched: 7. This CDR3 spans 15 amino acids.

This rearrangement joins TRBV19 to TRBJ1-1; D unclear. The CDR3 covers 12 residues. The germline CDR1 and CDR2 sequences are LNHDA and SQIVND (reference sequence). V was shortened by 4 bases and J by 3 bases, with 6 bases between the two germline ends. The DNA of the CDR3 is TGTGCCAGTAGTAGGTGGGACACTGAAGCTTTCTTT. Translating gives CASSRWDTEAFF.

The CDR3 bases are TGTGCCACCAGTGCTAGCGGGGGGTACGAGCAGTACTTC. Protein: CATSASGGYEQYF. This chain joins TRBV24-1 and TRBJ2-7; 11 nucleotides line up with TRBD2. Germline lookup yields CDR1 KGHDR and CDR2 SFDVKD. Trimming at V came to 5 bases and at J to 4 bases, leaving 0 bases not matched to a gene. This CDR3 has 13 amino acids.

V gene TRBV28 combines with J gene TRBJ2-3; D is ambiguous. CDR1 MDHEN and CDR2 SYDVKM come from the germline V gene. Trimming stripped 5 bases from V and 0 bases from J, with 18 bases between. The length of the CDR3 is 17 residues. The CDR3, as DNA: TGTGCCAGCAGTCCACCCCGGGCAATCTTTAGCACAGATACGCAGTATTTT. Translated: CASSPPRAIFSTDTQYF.

V gene TRBV3-1 (or the pseudogene TRBV3-2) combines with J gene TRBJ1-5, with D unresolved. The germline V gene encodes CDR1 LGHDT and CDR2 YNNKEL (reference sequence). The ends were cut back, 0 bases at V and 2 bases at J, with 8 bases in the middle. This CDR3 contains 15 residues. Written as DNA, the CDR3 is TGTGCCAGCAGCCAAGAATCCTATGGCAATCAGCCCCAGCATTTT. It is translated as CASSQESYGNQPQHF.

The genes are TRBV3-1 (or the pseudogene TRBV3-2) and TRBJ1-2; tentatively, D is TRBD1 (6 bases). The germline CDR1 and CDR2 sequences are LGHDT and YNNKEL (reference sequence). The CDR3 has 12 residues. The V end lost 4 bases, the J end lost 7 bases, and 10 bases lay between the germline ends. CDR3 DNA: TGTGCCAGCAGCCCCCAGGGGATTGGCTACACCTTC. It translates to CASSPQGIGYTF.

V gene TRBV29-1 combines with J gene TRBJ1-1; 9 bases match TRBD1. Germline loops: CDR1 SQVTM, CDR2 ANQGSEA. After removal of 6 bases from V and 5 bases from J, the junction contained 7 bases not matched to a gene. This CDR3 spans 13 amino acids. This chain's CDR3 is CSVADRGRTEAFF. For the CDR3, the DNA is TGCAGCGTGGCGGACAGGGGAAGAACTGAAGCTTTCTTT.

V usage is TRBV11-3 and J usage is TRBJ2-5; no clear D gene. Germline V gives CDR1 SGHNT, CDR2 YENEEA. This CDR3 spans 13 amino acids. The V and J ends lost 5 bases and 4 bases respectively, with 11 bases between them. The CDR3 bases are TGTGCCAGCAGCACAAACGTTGTAGAGACCCAGTACTTC. This translates into CASSTNVVETQYF. Combining the CDR3 with reference TRBV11-3 and TRBJ2-5 gives the whole variable domain EAGVVQSPRYKIIEKKQPVAFWCNPISGHNTLYWYLQNLGQGPELLIRYENEEAVDDSQLPKDRFSAERLKGVDSTLKIQPAELGDSAVYLCASSTNVVETQYFGPGTRLLVL.

This sequence joins TRBV7-6 and TRBJ2-2; 10 bases are a match to TRBD2. CDR1 and CDR2 (germline): SGHVS, FNYEAQ. V lost 5 bases, J lost 4 bases, and 4 bases stayed unmatched. The CDR3 length is 15 residues. CDR3 protein: CASSISGRGTGELFF. Written as DNA, the CDR3 is TGTGCCAGCAGCATAAGCGGGAGGGGCACCGGGGAGCTGTTTTTT. Filled out from reference TRBV7-6 and TRBJ2-2, the complete variable domain reads GAGVSQSPRYKVTKRGQDVALRCDPISGHVSLYWYRQALGQGPEFLTYFNYEAQQDKSGLPNDRFSAERPEGSISTLTIQRTEQRDSAMYRCASSISGRGTGELFFGEGSRLTVL.

The chain uses TRBV4-1 and TRBJ1-2; tentatively, D is TRBD1 (6 bases). The CDR3 spans 16 residues. V was pared by 3 bases and J by 3 bases, with 17 bases between. Per germline, CDR1 MGHRA and CDR2 YSYEKL. The DNA for the CDR3 is TGCGCCAGCAGCCACGGGCCCGGGGGCTCAGACTATGGCTACACCTTC. Translated, it gives CASSHGPGGSDYGYTF.

About this clone: At one end, the junction sequence differs from germline, possibly due to a read error. The V call is TRBV4-1, the J call TRBJ2-1; possible D gene TRBD2, 7 bases. Germline CDR1 is MGHRA and CDR2 is YSYEKL. The CDR3 consists of 13 residues. CDR3 amino acids: CASRQEGGYEQFF. The CDR3 DNA reads as TGCGCCAGCAGGCAAGAGGGGGGGTATGAGCAGTTCTTC.

V and J are TRBV27 and TRBJ1-2, with 10 bases that match TRBD1. CDR3 size: 15 residues. Germline V lookup: CDR1 MNHEY, CDR2 SMNVEV (reference sequence). V gave up 5 bases and J gave up 8 bases; unmatched junction bases: 11. In nucleotides, the CDR3 is TGTGCCAGCAGTGGACGACAGGGGGCGTGGGTCGGCTACACCTTC. This sequence encodes CASSGRQGAWVGYTF.

CDR3 nucleotide sequence: TGTGCCAGCAGCTTTACAGGGGGTGACACCGGGGAGCTGTTTTTT. Protein sequence: CASSFTGGDTGELFF. This rearrangement joins TRBV7-6 to TRBJ2-2; 8 bases match TRBD1. The germline V gene encodes CDR1 SGHVS and CDR2 FNYEAQ. The CDR3 is made up of 15 amino acids. Losses at the gene ends were 3 bases for V and 3 bases for J; bases not matched to a gene: 3.

The gene calls are TRBV27 and TRBJ2-3; D possibly uses TRBD1 or TRBD2 (6 bases each). The CDR3 is 16 amino acids. V shed 3 bases and J shed 1 base, with 14 bases lying between them. Germline V gene data show CDR1 as MNHEY and CDR2 as SMNVEV (reference sequence). The CDR3 is CASSLGALARTDTQYF. Written as DNA, the CDR3 is TGTGCCAGCAGTTTGGGGGCACTAGCACGCACAGATACGCAGTATTTT.

The chain joins TRBV4-1 to TRBJ2-7, with 9 bases lining up with TRBD1. CDR1 MGHRA and CDR2 YSYEKL come from the germline V gene. The CDR3 is made up of 14 amino acids. V shed 3 bases and J 6 bases; nucleotides not matched to a gene: 6. The CDR3 sequence: CASSQRDREGEQYF. The DNA for the CDR3 is TGCGCCAGCAGCCAGAGGGACAGGGAGGGCGAGCAGTACTTC.

In regard to this clone: This CDR3 is also generated by other DNA sequences in the sample. V is TRBV30 and J is TRBJ2-5; D not resolved. The CDR3 spans 12 residues. CDR1 is GTSNPN and CDR2 is SVGIG in the germline V gene (reference sequence). V lost 0 bases, J lost 4 bases, and 6 bases lay in between. CDR3 protein: CAWSVQGETQYF. In nucleotides, the CDR3 is TGTGCCTGGAGTGTACAAGGAGAGACCCAGTACTTC. Drawing the rest from reference TRBV30 and TRBJ2-5, the complete variable domain is SQTIHQWPATLVQPVGSPLSLECTVEGTSNPNLYWYRQAAGRGLQLLFYSVGIGQISSEVPQNLSASRPQDRQFILSSKKLLLSDSGFYLCAWSVQGETQYFGPGTRLLVL.

The gene calls are TRBV9 and TRBJ1-1; D might be TRBD1 (5 bases). CDR1 and CDR2 (germline): SGDLS, YYNGEE. Trimming cost V 4 bases and J 2 bases, with 15 bases left between them. This CDR3 is 15 amino acids long. The CDR3 loop reads CASSPDGTGNTEAFF. CDR3 coding DNA: TGTGCCAGCAGCCCTGACGGTACAGGCAACACTGAAGCTTTCTTT.